Included here is one T cell receptor (beta chain) sequence, with context. Antigen: not known. The sample belongs to a study of OX40 agonist ivuxolimab in advanced cancers. In the study overall: A history of anti-PD-1, anti-PD-L1 or anti-CTLA-4 therapy was acceptable, and about 37% had some. Three patients, one with hepatocellular carcinoma and two with cutaneous melanoma, responded partially.

Profiled with immunoSEQ multiplex PCR; TCRdb holds only in-frame clones, not every one. The sample holds tens of thousands of clones, 80% to 85% seen once. Study-wide results and limits: The specificity for antigen of the expanded peripheral T cells was not determined.

Germline V gene lookup returns CDR1 SGHRS and CDR2 YFSETQ. This CDR3 is 13 amino acids long. Trimming cost V 0 bases and J 5 bases, with 7 bases left between them. Any history of autoimmune disease or systemic immunosuppression disqualified patients. Sequencing was performed on CD4+ or CD8+ T cells sorted from blood, taken in a trial of the OX40 agonist ivuxolimab. The V call is TRBV5-1, the J call TRBJ2-3, with no clear D. This TCR was recovered from an adult with an advanced solid tumor such as melanoma, head and neck, liver or kidney cancer. CDR3: CASSLDLGDTQYF. In DNA form, the CDR3 reads TGCGCCAGCAGCTTGGACCTCGGAGATACGCAGTATTTT.